The 8 T cell receptor beta chains given below trace back to one sample, sequenced in a study of human T cells and chemical hapten exposure. Time point indicated: patch test 1, 2 weeks after DPC sensitization. Treatment meaning: therapeutic diphenylcyclopropenone sensitization with weekly scalp DPC. Each CDR3 protein is one row after TCRdb ran MiXCR on the RACE reads. This table holds about 120,000 distinct CDR3 sequences, roughly 15% found once. The sample was whole blood, taken in connection with sensitization to the hapten diphenylcyclopropenone (DPC). The receptors were sampled from a young man with alopecia areata. Some clones in this sample may be carry-over from other donors' samples.

The V call is TRBV4-3, the J call TRBJ2-5; no definite D call. Germline CDR1 reads LGHNA; CDR2 reads YSLEER. V dropped 2 bases and J dropped 4 bases, with 8 bases sitting between them. This CDR3 region has 13 residues. The CDR3 here is CASSQRTRETQYF. The CDR3 nucleotides read TGCGCCAGCAGCCAACGGACCCGAGAGACCCAGTACTTC.

The V call is TRBV7-9, the J call TRBJ1-2, with TRBD1 matching over 7 bases. The V segment lost 5 bases and the J segment 6 bases; nucleotides outside the gene matches: 12. Germline V gene lookup returns CDR1 SEHNR and CDR2 FQNEAQ (reference sequence). The CDR3 spans 15 residues. The CDR3 is CASSPRGQVWHGYTF. The CDR3 DNA is TGTGCCAGCAGCCCAAGAGGACAGGTCTGGCATGGCTACACCTTC. Full variable domain (missing parts from reference TRBV7-9 and TRBJ1-2): DTGVSQNPRHKITKRGQNVTFRCDPISEHNRLYWYRQTLGQGPEFLTYFQNEAQLEKSRLLSDRFSAERPKGSFSTLEIQRTEQGDSAMYLCASSPRGQVWHGYTFGSGTRLTVV.

In this sample, this clonotype turned up a few times. The chain carries TRBV20-1 and TRBJ1-2; D perhaps matches TRBD1 (5 bases). The CDR3 covers 13 residues. The V gene lost 6 bases and the J gene lost 0 bases, with 11 bases spanning the gap. Germline assignment: CDR1 DFQATT and CDR2 SNEGSKA (reference sequence). The CDR3 nucleotides are TGCAGTGCCTCCAGGGTTACTAACTATGGCTACACCTTC. Its protein product is CSASRVTNYGYTF.

This clonotype was observed many times. The chain uses TRBV9 and TRBJ2-3, with D unclear. Trimming removed 0 bases at V and 6 bases at J, with 11 bases between. From germline, CDR1 is SGDLS and CDR2 YYNGEE. CDR3 length equals 14 residues. The CDR3 DNA reads TGTGCCAGCAGCGTAGTGGGAACTACCGATACGCAGTATTTT. Translated, it gives CASSVVGTTDTQYF.

The J gene is TRBJ2-5, the V gene TRBV5-4; 11 nucleotides line up with TRBD1. CDR3 length: 15 amino acids. The junction had 7 bases not matched to a gene; V was cut back by 4 bases and J by 5 bases. Germline lookup yields CDR1 SGHNT and CDR2 YYREEE (reference sequence). The CDR3 nucleotides read TGTGCCAGCAGCCACCCCCGGACAGGGGGCGAGACCCAGTACTTC. Amino acid sequence: CASSHPRTGGETQYF.

This clonotype has more than one count but fewer than ten. This chain links TRBV6-2 or TRBV6-3 with TRBJ2-2, with no clear D. Trimming took 7 bases from V and 3 from J, leaving 9 bases between them. The germline gives CDR1 MNHEY, CDR2 SVGEGT. This CDR3 is 13 amino acids long. The CDR3 protein is CASKSRDTGELFF. The CDR3, as DNA: TGTGCCAGCAAAAGCCGGGACACCGGGGAGCTGTTTTTT.

This clonotype turned up a few times. The chain uses TRBV25-1 and TRBJ2-2; no reliable D call. Germline V CDR1 and CDR2: MGHDK, SYGVNS. The CDR3 has 15 residues. Trimming shortened V by 4 bases and J by 3 bases, and 12 bases separated the two germline ends. The DNA for the CDR3 is TGTGCCAGCAGTGTTCTTATGGGATACACCGGGGAGCTGTTTTTT. Its translation: CASSVLMGYTGELFF. The variable domain in full, completed from reference TRBV25-1 and TRBJ2-2, reads EADIYQTPRYLVIGTGKKITLECSQTMGHDKMYWYQQDPGMELHLIHYSYGVNSTEKGDLSSESTVSRIRTEHFPLTLESARPSHTSQYLCASSVLMGYTGELFFGEGSRLTVL.

This clonotype was detected ten times or more. At one boundary the junction diverges from the germline segment, which might be a read error. The V call is TRBV7-2, the J call TRBJ1-2; D is unclear. From germline, CDR1 is SGHTA and CDR2 FQGNSA. The CDR3 has 13 amino acids. The CDR3 nucleotides read TGTGCCAGCAGCTTAGTTGGCAGCCGGTCATGCCACTTC. It encodes CASSLVGSRSCHF.